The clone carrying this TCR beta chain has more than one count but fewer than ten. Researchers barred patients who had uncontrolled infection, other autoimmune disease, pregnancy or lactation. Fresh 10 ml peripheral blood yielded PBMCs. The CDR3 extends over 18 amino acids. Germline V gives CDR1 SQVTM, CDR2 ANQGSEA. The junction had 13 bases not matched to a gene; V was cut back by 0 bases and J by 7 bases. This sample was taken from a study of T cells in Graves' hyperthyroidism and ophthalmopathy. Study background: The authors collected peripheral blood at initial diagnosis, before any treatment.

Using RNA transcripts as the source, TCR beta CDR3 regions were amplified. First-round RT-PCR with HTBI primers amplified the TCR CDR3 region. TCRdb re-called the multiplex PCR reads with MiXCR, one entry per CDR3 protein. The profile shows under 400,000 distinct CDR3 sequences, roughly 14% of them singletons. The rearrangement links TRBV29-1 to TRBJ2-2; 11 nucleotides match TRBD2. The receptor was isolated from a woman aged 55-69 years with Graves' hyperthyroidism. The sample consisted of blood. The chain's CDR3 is CSVEDATSGSGNGGELFF. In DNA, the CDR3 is TGCAGCGTTGAAGACGCAACTAGCGGGAGTGGTAACGGCGGGGAGCTGTTTTTT.